What follows are 18 T cell receptor beta chains derived from one specimen sequenced in a study of T cell responses to AZD1222 COVID-19 vaccine. Sequenced by immunoSEQ multiplex PCR; TCRdb stores in-frame clones only, minus some. The table includes 130,000 or so clones, roughly 85% detected once. This material consisted of peripheral blood, taken 28 days after the second dose of the MenACWY control vaccine. These receptors originate from an adult who received the MenACWY meningococcal vaccine as a control.

The chain recombines TRBV6-2 or TRBV6-3 with TRBJ1-4; D remains unclear. The CDR3 totals 13 residues. V lost 2 bases and J 5 bases, leaving 6 bases between the germline ends. Looked up from germline, CDR1 is MNHEY and CDR2 is SVGEGT. The CDR3 DNA follows: TGTGCCAGCAGTTACACCAAAAATGAAAAACTGTTTTTT. It is translated as CASSYTKNEKLFF.

V gene TRBV6-5 combines with J gene TRBJ1-2, with D perhaps TRBD1 (5 bases). V was cut by 7 bases and J by 3 bases, with 12 bases left in between. This CDR3 is built from 13 residues. Per germline, CDR1 MNHEY and CDR2 SVGAGI. This chain's CDR3 is CASKQGVHYGYTF. DNA of the CDR3: TGTGCCAGCAAGCAGGGTGTGCACTATGGCTACACCTTC.

CDR3 sequence reads: CAWSVTSRRPGELFF. The CDR3 nucleotides read TGTGCCTGGAGTGTAACTAGTAGGCGTCCCGGGGAGCTGTTTTTT. The J gene is TRBJ2-2, the V gene TRBV30; TRBD2 is a possible D gene (5 bases). Germline CDR1 GTSNPN, CDR2 SVGIG (reference sequence). CDR3 length: 15 amino acids. The V gene lost 0 bases and the J gene lost 6 bases, with 14 bases spanning the gap.

As for this clone: One end of the junction fails to match germline, which may point to a read error. The chain is built from TRBV7-7 and TRBJ2-3, with TRBD2 identical over 8 bases. Per germline, CDR1 SSHAT and CDR2 FNYEAQ (reference sequence). The CDR3 spans 17 residues. For the CDR3, the DNA is TGTGCTAGCAGCTTAGGGAGGAGCGGGAGAGGGACAGATACGCAGTATTTT. The encoded protein is CASSLGRSGRGTDTQYF. Supplemented by reference TRBV7-7 and TRBJ2-3, the full variable domain reads GAGVSQSPRYKVTKRGQDVTLRCDPISSHATLYWYQQALGQGPEFLTYFNYEAQPDKSGLPSDRFSAERPEGSISTLTIQRTEQRDSAMYRCASSLGRSGRGTDTQYFGPGTRLTVL.

The chain has TRBV27 and TRBJ1-2; TRBD1 aligns across 9 bases. V gave up 4 bases and J gave up 5 bases; unmatched junction bases: 5. The germline gives CDR1 MNHEY, CDR2 SMNVEV (reference sequence). There are 14 residues in the CDR3. This CDR3 reads CASSSLQGAYGYTF. CDR3 coding DNA: TGTGCCAGCAGTTCCCTACAGGGGGCGTATGGCTACACCTTC.

The rearrangement joins TRBV7-8 to TRBJ1-1, with D possibly TRBD1 on 5 matching bases. The length of the CDR3 is 15 residues. V gave up 5 bases and J gave up 4 bases, with 17 bases separating them. The V gene's germline CDR1 is SGHVS and CDR2 FQNEAQ. CDR3: CASSPRFGAVTEAFF. Written as DNA, the CDR3 is TGTGCCAGCAGCCCCCGGTTCGGGGCCGTCACTGAAGCTTTCTTT. Variable domain in full (rest from reference TRBV7-8 and TRBJ1-1): GAGVSQSPRYKVAKRGQDVALRCDPISGHVSLFWYQQALGQGPEFLTYFQNEAQLDKSGLPSDRFFAERPEGSVSTLKIQRTQQEDSAVYLCASSPRFGAVTEAFFGQGTRLTVV.

The chain combines TRBV29-1 with TRBJ1-1; a weak D match, TRBD1 (6 bases). The V gene's germline CDR1 is SQVTM and CDR2 ANQGSEA. Between the trimmed V and J ends, which lost 2 bases and 5 bases, there was a span of 12 bases. The CDR3 has 13 amino acids. Here the CDR3 reads CSVERGSATEAFF. In nucleotides, the CDR3 is TGCAGCGTTGAAAGGGGGTCAGCGACTGAAGCTTTCTTT.

The genes are TRBV20-1 and TRBJ2-7, with D perhaps TRBD1 (6 bases). The length of the CDR3 is 15 residues. Between the trimmed V and J ends, which lost 3 bases and 3 bases, there was a span of 18 bases. Germline-derived CDR1 and CDR2 are DFQATT and SNEGSKA (reference sequence). As DNA, the CDR3 is TGCAGTGCTAGTCCCGGACAGCTTCAAGACTACGAGCAGTACTTC. This gives the protein CSASPGQLQDYEQYF.

This clone was counted only a few times. The chain carries TRBV5-4 and TRBJ2-7; 7 positions agree with TRBD1. V lost 3 bases to trimming and J lost 2 bases; unmatched junction nucleotides: 8. This CDR3 spans 15 amino acids. Germline V lookup: CDR1 SGHNT, CDR2 YYREEE (reference sequence). The CDR3 is CASSSYRGDTYEQYF. The CDR3 region has the DNA TGTGCCAGCAGCTCATACAGGGGTGATACCTACGAGCAGTACTTC.

This clone appeared once. This chain joins TRBV27 and TRBJ1-1; D gene unclear. V was pared by 3 bases and J by 0 bases, with 8 bases between. CDR3 length equals 14 residues. Looked up from germline, CDR1 is MNHEY and CDR2 is SMNVEV (reference sequence). CDR3 residues: CASSFRAVNTEAFF. The CDR3 region has the DNA TGTGCCAGCAGTTTTCGGGCAGTGAACACTGAAGCTTTCTTT.

This chain uses TRBV19 with TRBJ1-1, with 10 nucleotides matching TRBD1. This CDR3 has 14 residues. J gave up 3 bases and V 7 bases, and 5 bases lay outside the gene matches. The germline gives CDR1 LNHDA, CDR2 SQIVND (reference sequence). The CDR3 sequence is CASIQDRGYTEAFF. For the CDR3, the DNA is TGTGCCAGTATCCAGGACAGGGGGTACACTGAAGCTTTCTTT.

This chain joins TRBV18 and TRBJ1-2; D is unclear. The CDR3 is 17 residues long. V was clipped by 2 bases and J by 4 bases, with 20 bases between them. Germline-derived CDR1 and CDR2 are KGHSH and LQKENI. The CDR3 nucleotides are TGTGCCAGCTCACCATTCGTCGGCCCCTCTTCTTTCTATGGCTACACCTTC. As protein: CASSPFVGPSSFYGYTF.

This clone was observed at least ten times. This sequence joins TRBV4-1 and TRBJ1-6; D call uncertain. This CDR3 spans 16 amino acids. Trimming shortened V by 6 bases and J by 3 bases, and 15 bases separated the two germline ends. Germline V lookup: CDR1 MGHRA, CDR2 YSYEKL. In DNA, the CDR3 is TGCGCCAGCAGGCTTATCGGCAGTTTCTATAATTCACCCCTCCACTTT. Encoded protein: CASRLIGSFYNSPLHF.

The V gene is TRBV19, the J gene TRBJ1-1; perhaps TRBD1 as D (5 bases). Germline values: CDR1 LNHDA, CDR2 SQIVND (reference sequence). V was pared by 1 base and J by 2 bases, with 11 bases between. The CDR3 runs 15 residues. Here the CDR3 reads CASSIGGVGNTEAFF. The CDR3 DNA is TGTGCCAGTAGTATAGGGGGGGTTGGCAACACTGAAGCTTTCTTT.

The chain has TRBV5-6 and TRBJ1-6; D not resolved. This CDR3 has 19 amino acids. CDR1 and CDR2 from the germline V gene are SGHDT and YYEEEE. Trimming shortened V by 4 bases and J by 0 bases, and 20 bases separated the two germline ends. CDR3 residues: CASSNVKRLRSSYNSPLHF. The DNA of the CDR3 is TGTGCCAGCAGCAACGTGAAAAGGCTTCGCAGCTCCTATAATTCACCCCTCCACTTT.

A single count supports this clone. The rearrangement links TRBV27 to TRBJ1-6; no reliable D call. The CDR3 is 14 residues long. The germline V and J ends were trimmed by 3 bases and 6 bases, with 9 bases remaining between them. Germline V lookup: CDR1 MNHEY, CDR2 SMNVEV (reference sequence). This chain's CDR3 is CASSFGQSNSPLHF. DNA for the CDR3: TGTGCCAGCAGTTTCGGGCAGAGTAATTCACCCCTCCACTTT.

V usage is TRBV12-3 or TRBV12-4 and J usage is TRBJ1-1; unclear D gene. The CDR3 contains 11 residues. Trimming stripped 3 bases from V and 5 bases from J, with 4 bases between. The CDR3 reads CASSFITEAFF. CDR3 DNA: TGTGCCAGCAGTTTTATTACTGAAGCTTTCTTT.

This clone has more than one count but fewer than ten. V gene TRBV2 combines with J gene TRBJ1-4, with 7 bases aligning to TRBD1. Germline values: CDR1 SNHLY, CDR2 FYNNEI. With 1 base clipped from V and 8 bases from J, the junction kept 7 bases outside the gene matches. The CDR3 is 15 residues long. CDR3 DNA: TGTGCCAGCAGTGAAGTCAGGGGGGAGAGGGAAAAACTGTTTTTT. Translation: CASSEVRGEREKLFF.